One sample yielded the 13 T cell receptor beta chains listed below, sequenced in a study of cytomegalovirus exposure and HLA in healthy donors. PCR used 60 Vbeta primers and 13 Jbeta primers. Measured with immunoSEQ multiplex PCR; TCRdb has only the in-frame clones, and not every one. The sample holds about 120,000 clones, approximately 78% seen once. What was sequenced was PBMCs. All receptors come from a woman under 40 in good health and CMV-seropositive.

V and J are TRBV5-6 and TRBJ2-3, with D possibly TRBD2 on 5 matching bases. Trimming left V 4 bases short and J 4 bases short, with 13 bases between. There are 14 residues in the CDR3. CDR1 and CDR2 (germline): SGHDT, YYEEEE. The CDR3 DNA is TGTGCCAGCAGCGGAGTCGGGGTGTCAGATACGCAGTATTTT. It codes for CASSGVGVSDTQYF.

This chain connects TRBV7-3 to TRBJ2-3; 9 nucleotides agree with TRBD1. The ends lost 1 base at V and 10 bases at J; junction bases unmatched: 15. CDR1 and CDR2 (germline): SGHTA, FQGTGA. This CDR3 comprises 17 residues. The CDR3 reads CASSLIGGQGANSAQYF. CDR3 in DNA: TGTGCCAGCAGCTTAATCGGGGGACAGGGAGCTAATAGCGCGCAGTATTTT.

The V gene is TRBV5-1, the J gene TRBJ1-2, with D unclear. Trimming removed 0 bases at V and 3 bases at J, with 15 bases between. CDR3 length: 16 residues. Germline lookup yields CDR1 SGHRS and CDR2 YFSETQ. CDR3 DNA sequence: TGCGCCAGCAGCTTGGCCCCCCGGGTTGGAGACTATGGCTACACCTTC. This codes for CASSLAPRVGDYGYTF.

The chain joins TRBV7-9 to TRBJ2-1; perhaps TRBD1 as D (6 bases). CDR3 length equals 14 residues. V lost 7 bases and J lost 1, with 11 bases in between. In germline, CDR1 is SEHNR, CDR2 FQNEAQ (reference sequence). The DNA of the CDR3 is TGTGCCAGCACACGGACAGTGTCCTACAATGAGCAGTTCTTC. It specifies CASTRTVSYNEQFF.

This clone was observed a handful of times. The chain joins TRBV13 to TRBJ2-3; 11 bases agree with TRBD2. The CDR3 is 18 residues long. Trimming took 5 bases from V and 0 from J; bases not matched to a gene: 10. Per germline, CDR1 PRHDT and CDR2 FYEKMQ (reference sequence). As DNA, the CDR3 is TGTGCCAGCAGCGCAGTAGCGGGGGGGGAGAAAAGCACAGATACGCAGTATTTT. Amino acids: CASSAVAGGEKSTDTQYF.

This clone showed up just a few times. V is TRBV30 and J is TRBJ2-2, with 9 bases that match TRBD2. The J segment lost 6 bases and the V segment lost 3 bases, leaving 8 bases of the junction unmatched. CDR1 is GTSNPN, CDR2 SVGIG, per germline (reference sequence). The length of the CDR3 is 15 residues. CDR3 loop: CAWRFGGLASGELFF. Here the CDR3 DNA reads TGTGCCTGGAGGTTCGGGGGACTAGCCTCCGGGGAGCTGTTTTTT. Full variable domain (outside the CDR3, taken from reference TRBV30 and TRBJ2-2): SQTIHQWPATLVQPVGSPLSLECTVEGTSNPNLYWYRQAAGRGLQLLFYSVGIGQISSEVPQNLSASRPQDRQFILSSKKLLLSDSGFYLCAWRFGGLASGELFFGEGSRLTVL.

J is TRBJ2-5 and V is TRBV1; TRBD2 was called by the table and not checked on the DNA. TRBV1 is described as a pseudogene. The CDR3 length is 18 residues. CDR3 amino acids: CTSSHIPGTSGYQETQYF. CDR3 in DNA: TGCACCAGCAGCCATATTCCTGGTACTAGCGGGTACCAAGAGACCCAGTACTTC.

The gene calls are TRBV18 and TRBJ1-2; D is unresolved. Per germline, CDR1 KGHSH and CDR2 LQKENI. Trimming shortened V by 5 bases and J by 8 bases, and 15 bases separated the two germline ends. The CDR3 is 13 residues long. CDR3 bases: TGTGCCAGCTCATTAGACAACTGGCGCGGCTACACCTTC. Residues: CASSLDNWRGYTF.

The J gene is TRBJ2-3, the V gene TRBV9; 13 bases fit TRBD2. The junction had 11 bases not matched to a gene; V was cut back by 3 bases and J by 7 bases. The germline CDR1 and CDR2 sequences are SGDLS and YYNGEE. The CDR3 sequence is 17 residues long. The CDR3 reads CASSAGGLAGTRNTQYF. The CDR3 DNA reads as TGTGCCAGCAGCGCGGGGGGACTAGCGGGGACCAGAAATACGCAGTATTTT.

V and J are TRBV19 and TRBJ1-5, with 10 bases identical to TRBD1. Losses at the gene ends were 5 bases for V and 6 bases for J; bases not matched to a gene: 7. The CDR3 length is 15 residues. The germline gives CDR1 LNHDA, CDR2 SQIVND (reference sequence). The CDR3: CASSSPGQGGQPQHF. The DNA of the CDR3 is TGTGCCAGTAGTTCCCCCGGACAGGGGGGTCAGCCCCAGCATTTT.

This chain links TRBV18 with TRBJ1-6; the match to TRBD1 covers 8 bases. This CDR3 has 15 residues. J lost 9 bases, V lost 1 base, and 5 bases had no gene match. Germline lookup yields CDR1 KGHSH and CDR2 LQKENI. The CDR3 DNA reads as TGTGCCAGCTCACCACTGACAGGGGATCGTTCACCCCTCCACTTT. As protein: CASSPLTGDRSPLHF.

The CDR3 loop is CASSPGQGAGLYEQYF. The CDR3 DNA is TGCGCCAGCAGCCCAGGACAGGGAGCGGGTCTCTACGAGCAGTACTTC. The chain employs TRBV5-1 and TRBJ2-7, with TRBD1 matching over 8 bases. V trimming: 4 bases; J trimming: 3 bases; junction bases outside the gene matches: 12. Germline-derived CDR1 and CDR2 are SGHRS and YFSETQ. The CDR3 consists of 16 residues.

This chain uses TRBV7-9 with TRBJ1-4; D is possibly TRBD1 (5 bases). Germline CDR1 SEHNR, CDR2 FQNEAQ (reference sequence). The V end lost 1 base, the J end lost 7 bases, and 13 bases lay between the germline ends. This CDR3 spans 15 amino acids. The DNA of the CDR3 is TGTGCCAGCAGCTTAGGGGGCGACGCTTCTGAAAAACTGTTTTTT. Protein: CASSLGGDASEKLFF.